This TCR beta chain stems from a study of T-cell reconstitution after alpha-beta-depleted transplantation in children. Study-wide results and limits: Expanded graft clones numbering several hundred reportedly gave rise to alpha-beta T cells about two months after transplant. Recipient T cells and thymic progenitors that survived gave rise to the high TCRbeta diversity observed at day 60 in some patients. At one year after transplant, newly produced T cells mostly accounted for T-cell counts and diversity.

TCRbeta library construction was performed incorporating unique molecular identifiers. From the PCR reads, TCRdb called clonotypes with MiXCR, one entry per CDR3 protein. The sample gives roughly 500,000 distinct CDR3 sequences, about 10% of which show up once; around 2% is in the top ten. With 0 bases removed from V and 6 bases from J, the gap between germline ends came to 29 bases. CDR1 LGHNA and CDR2 YNFKEQ come from the germline V gene. This CDR3 region has 21 residues. Note on this clonotype: Its antigen is undetermined. Possible read error: a much larger clone is one base away.

The clonotype comes from a child aged 2 to 10 with inherited bone marrow failure, due to receive a stem cell transplant. This material consisted of PBMCs, taken before TCRalphabeta/CD19-depleted stem cell transplant. V gene TRBV4-2 combines with J gene TRBJ2-2; D may match TRBD1 or TRBD2 (5 bases each). The CDR3 protein is CASSQDRRAPKKGKDAGELFF. Written as DNA, the CDR3 is TGTGCCAGCAGCCAAGATCGGCGGGCGCCTAAAAAGGGGAAGGACGCCGGGGAGCTGTTTTTT.